This entry concerns a single TCR beta chain. This record comes from a study of blood T cell repertoires in COVID-19. Germline V gene lookup returns CDR1 MDHEN and CDR2 SYDVKM. V lost 2 bases and J 4 bases, leaving 9 bases between the germline ends. The CDR3 spans 14 residues. Clones were read by immunoSEQ multiplex PCR, and TCRdb kept only the in-frame ones, dropping some. The sample has 300,000 to 350,000 clones, approximately 87% seen once. The source of this sequence is a woman aged 45-65 years with COVID-19, enrolled during active disease. The J gene is TRBJ1-5, the V gene TRBV28; D is ambiguous. The sample was peripheral blood. The CDR3 loop is CASSLGQINQPQHF. DNA of the CDR3: TGTGCCAGCAGTTTAGGCCAGATTAATCAGCCCCAGCATTTT.